A selection of T cell receptor beta chains follows, all from one sample in a study of blood T cell repertoires in COVID-19. Libraries were prepared by immunoSEQ multiplex PCR; TCRdb keeps only in-frame clonotypes and omits some of them. Found here are around 700,000 clones, over 80% of them singletons; the top ten hold around 0.3%. Sequenced: peripheral blood. The source of these receptors is a woman aged 18-29 years with acute or convalescent COVID-19. CDR3s include the opening cysteine and the closing phenylalanine or tryptophan. A D gene is named only where the DNA matches it firmly. A clone size is listed for some rows: how often the clone was seen (once, few, many), or a class if it is expanded.

d_gene	j_gene	v_gene	len	abundance	CDR3aa	CDR3nt
.	TRBJ2-7	TRBV18	16	once	CASSPPLALKGEEQYF	TGTGCCAGCTCACCACCTCTAGCCTTGAAGGGAGAAGAGCAGTACTTC
TRBD1	TRBJ1-2	TRBV5-6	15	.	CASSFKQGVNYGYTF	TGTGCCAGCAGCTTCAAACAGGGGGTTAACTATGGCTACACCTTC
TRBD1	TRBJ1-3	TRBV7-9	19	.	CASSPWTGGRVSSGNTIYF	TGTGCCAGCAGCCCCTGGACAGGGGGCCGGGTTTCCTCTGGAAACACCATATATTTT
.	TRBJ1-4	TRBV7-9	14	.	CASTSGATNEKLFF	TGTGCCAGCACGTCAGGCGCAACTAATGAAAAACTGTTTTTT
.	TRBJ1-1	TRBV30	14	.	CAWSDVPKRAIAFF	TGTGCCTGGAGTGATGTCCCGAAGCGTGCTATTGCTTTCTTT
.	TRBJ2-1	TRBV7-7	13	.	CASSLDLSHEQFF	TGTGCCAGCAGCTTAGATCTGAGCCATGAGCAGTTCTTC
.	TRBJ1-1	TRBV12-2	12	.	CASRTSSPGAFF	TGTGCAAGTCGCACAAGTTCTCCGGGAGCTTTCTTT
.	TRBJ2-4	TRBV2	15	.	CASSDFGLPKNIQYF	TGTGCCAGCAGTGATTTCGGACTCCCCAAAAACATTCAGTACTTC
.	TRBJ1-5	TRBV9	15	.	CASSVGAVSNQPQHF	TGTGCCAGCAGCGTAGGGGCAGTTAGCAATCAGCCCCAGCATTTT
.	TRBJ2-3	TRBV5-1	12	once	CASSLYADTQYF	TGCGCCAGCAGCTTGTATGCAGATACGCAGTATTTT
.	TRBJ2-2	TRBV7-8	17	.	CASSLEMWTANTGELFF	TGTGCCAGCAGCTTAGAGATGTGGACAGCTAACACCGGGGAGCTGTTTTTT
.	TRBJ2-3	TRBV2	15	.	CASSEAGARPDTQYF	TGTGCCAGCAGTGAGGCAGGGGCGCGCCCAGATACGCAGTATTTT
.	TRBJ2-7	TRBV20-1	11	few	CSAPVSYEQYF	TGCAGTGCCCCCGTGTCCTACGAGCAGTACTTC
.	TRBJ1-2	TRBV29-1	14	.	CSVEDRVGGYGYTF	TGCAGCGTTGAAGATCGGGTTGGAGGCTATGGCTACACCTTC
.	TRBJ1-2	TRBV21-1	16	.	CASSRRRGRLNYGYTF	TGTGCCAGCAGCCGCCGACGCGGCAGACTCAACTATGGCTACACCTTC
TRBD1	TRBJ1-4	TRBV4-1	15	.	CASSHKTGDNEKLFF	TGCGCCAGCAGCCATAAGACAGGGGATAATGAAAAACTGTTTTTT
TRBD1	TRBJ1-1	TRBV5-5	17	.	CASSNPGQGAMNTEAFF	TGTGCCAGCAGCAACCCGGGACAGGGGGCGATGAACACTGAAGCTTTCTTT
TRBD2	TRBJ2-7	TRBV5-6	13	.	CASSLGLAGEQYF	TGTGCCAGCAGCTTGGGACTAGCGGGTGAGCAGTACTTC
TRBD2	TRBJ2-7	TRBV5-4	14	.	CASSSGTSPGEQYF	TGTGCCAGCAGCTCCGGGACTAGTCCTGGTGAGCAGTACTTC
TRBD1	TRBJ2-7	TRBV6-5	12	.	CASTPDRDEQYF	TGTGCCAGCACCCCGGACAGGGACGAGCAGTACTTC
TRBD2	TRBJ2-1	TRBV6-7	18	.	CASSWGLAGDPTYNEQFF	TGTGCCAGCAGTTGGGGACTAGCGGGGGACCCCACCTACAATGAGCAGTTCTTC
TRBD2	TRBJ2-5	TRBV9	16	.	CASSQFRAGGQETQYF	TGTGCCAGCAGCCAATTCCGGGCGGGAGGGCAAGAGACCCAGTACTTC
.	TRBJ1-2	TRBV3-1/TRBV3-2	13	.	CASSPDSPYGYTF	TGTGCCAGCAGCCCCGACAGTCCCTATGGCTACACCTTC
.	TRBJ1-2	TRBV19	13	.	CASSITVSSGYTF	TGTGCCAGTAGTATAACAGTATCTTCGGGCTACACCTTC
.	TRBJ2-4	TRBV30	11	.	CAWTYSNIQYF	TGTGCCTGGACCTACTCCAACATTCAGTACTTC
TRBD1	TRBJ1-6	TRBV7-2	13	few	CASSWGTGILLHF	TGTGCCAGCAGCTGGGGGACAGGCATTCTCCTCCACTTT
.	TRBJ2-7	TRBV19	14	.	CASSTGQKVYEQYF	TGTGCCAGTAGTACCGGACAGAAGGTCTACGAGCAGTACTTC
TRBD1	TRBJ1-4	TRBV28	16	.	CASSSPPGQGAGKLFF	TGTGCCAGCAGTTCACCCCCGGGACAGGGGGCAGGAAAACTGTTTTTT
.	TRBJ1-3	TRBV29-1	12	.	CSVVVIGNTIYF	TGCAGCGTTGTTGTAATAGGAAACACCATATATTTT
.	TRBJ1-1	TRBV10-3	14	.	CAISVQGPNTEAFF	TGTGCCATCAGCGTACAGGGACCGAACACTGAAGCTTTCTTT
.	TRBJ1-5	TRBV6-2/TRBV6-3	15	.	CASSYAGDGNQPQHF	TGTGCCAGCAGTTACGCAGGGGACGGCAATCAGCCCCAGCATTTT
.	TRBJ1-5	TRBV7-2	13	.	CASSPGEGQPQHF	TGTGCCAGCAGCCCGGGGGAGGGACAGCCCCAGCATTTT
TRBD1	TRBJ1-5	TRBV4-1	16	.	CASSYPGTGKAQPQHF	TGCGCCAGCAGCTACCCCGGGACAGGGAAAGCGCAGCCCCAGCATTTT